This passage covers 4 T cell receptor beta chains from one sample sequenced in a study of blood T cell repertoires in COVID-19. Profiled with immunoSEQ multiplex PCR; TCRdb holds only in-frame clones, not every one. The repertoire consists of around 81,000 clones, with around 80% occurring once and the leading ten covering 7% to 9.5%. Sequencing used peripheral blood. The receptors originated from a human donor in a cohort sampled during active COVID-19.

V usage is TRBV10-1 and J usage is TRBJ2-5, with TRBD2 as a possible D gene (6 bases). Per germline, CDR1 WNHNN and CDR2 SYGVQD (reference sequence). V was pared by 11 bases and J by 2 bases, with 30 bases between. CDR3 length equals 18 residues. CDR3 sequence (DNA): TGCGCCGACGCCCCTCGGTCCCCCGCGGGGAAGGGGCAAGAGACCCAGTACTTC. Its translation is CADAPRSPAGKGQETQYF.

This chain connects TRBV5-6 to TRBJ1-3, with 9 bases identical to TRBD1. J was trimmed by 4 bases and V by 0 bases; bases with no gene match: 2. The germline CDR1 and CDR2 sequences are SGHDT and YYEEEE. This CDR3 region has 15 residues. The CDR3 DNA follows: TGTGCCAGCAGCTTGGGACAGGGGGACGGAAACACCATATATTTT. It translates to CASSLGQGDGNTIYF.

The CDR3 here is CASSLSQGNQPQHF. CDR3 coding DNA: TGTGCCAGCAGCTTAAGTCAGGGGAATCAGCCCCAGCATTTT. The chain recombines TRBV5-8 with TRBJ1-5; weak D call: TRBD1 (6 bases). The CDR3 sequence is 14 residues long. The V gene's germline CDR1 is SGHTS and CDR2 YDEGEE. V was shortened by 2 bases and J by 4 bases, with 10 bases between the two germline ends.

The V call is TRBV3-1 (or the pseudogene TRBV3-2), the J call TRBJ2-1; 7 bases align to TRBD1. The germline V gene has CDR1 LGHDT and CDR2 YNNKEL (reference sequence). CDR3 length equals 12 residues. The ends lost 5 bases at V and 10 bases at J; junction bases unmatched: 5. The CDR3 nucleotides are TGTGCCAGCAGCTTTCAGGGGGACGAGCAGTTCTTC. It encodes CASSFQGDEQFF.